Described below is a single T cell receptor beta chain sequence and its context. Its antigen is not known. The V and J ends lost 1 base and 1 base respectively, with 5 bases between them. This CDR3 has 14 amino acids. The germline gives CDR1 SGHNT, CDR2 YENEEA. Original processing methods: The detection floor for productive clonotype frequency was 2.59 x 10-5. Method: immunoSEQ multiplex PCR; TCRdb's copy keeps in-frame clones and lacks some. The V and J calls and the clone size are those of that table, but D and trimming were determined from the DNA. The table records 25,000 to 35,000 clones, under 85% of them present only once. This entry belongs to a study of STAT5B mutations in CD4+ large granular lymphocyte leukemia. General study points: TRBV06-family usage was enriched in top patient clones (8/27) versus controls (2/35). CD4-sorted patient repertoires seemed more clonal than healthy CD4+ repertoires.

Control samples were healthy donors' buffy coats. This clonotype originated in a human donor in good health. The rearrangement joins TRBV11-3 to TRBJ1-3; D ambiguous. The sequenced sample was CD4+ T cells from blood buffy coats. CDR3 DNA sequence: TGTGCCAGCAGCTTAGGCCCATCTGGAAACACCATATATTTT. It is translated as CASSLGPSGNTIYF. The full variable domain, rest sourced from reference TRBV11-3 and TRBJ1-3, is EAGVVQSPRYKIIEKKQPVAFWCNPISGHNTLYWYLQNLGQGPELLIRYENEEAVDDSQLPKDRFSAERLKGVDSTLKIQPAELGDSAVYLCASSLGPSGNTIYFGEGSWLTVV.